A single sample gave rise to the 11 T cell receptor beta chains below, sequenced in a study of blood T cell repertoires in COVID-19. The repertoire was sequenced with immunoSEQ multiplex PCR; TCRdb's copy has only in-frame clones and lacks some. The sample has around 70,000 clones; 85% to 90% are singletons. Sequenced sample: peripheral blood. The source of these receptors is a man aged 50-60 years with acute or convalescent COVID-19.

The rearrangement uses TRBV5-8 and TRBJ2-1; D is perhaps TRBD2 (5 bases). V gave up 5 bases and J gave up 15 bases, with 15 bases separating them. This CDR3 is 11 amino acids long. The germline CDR1 and CDR2 sequences are SGHTS and YDEGEE. The CDR3 protein is CASRALEARFF. The CDR3 bases are TGTGCCAGCAGGGCACTAGAGGCACGGTTCTTC.

This chain links TRBV12-3 or TRBV12-4 with TRBJ1-2; tentative D call: TRBD1 (6 bases). This CDR3 region has 11 residues. The ends were cut back, 7 bases at V and 5 bases at J, with 8 bases in the middle. CDR3 in amino acids: CASKQGYGYTF. The CDR3 coding sequence is TGTGCCAGCAAACAGGGTTATGGCTACACCTTC.

The genes are TRBV7-9 and TRBJ2-1; the D is unclear. This CDR3 is 15 amino acids long. V was shortened by 1 base and J by 3 bases, with 10 bases between the two germline ends. The germline V gene has CDR1 SEHNR and CDR2 FQNEAQ (reference sequence). In DNA, the CDR3 is TGTGCCAGCAGCTTAGGATCCGGTAACTACAATGAGCAGTTCTTC. Translation gives CASSLGSGNYNEQFF. Together with reference TRBV7-9 and TRBJ2-1, the CDR3 gives the full variable domain: DTGVSQNPRHKITKRGQNVTFRCDPISEHNRLYWYRQTLGQGPEFLTYFQNEAQLEKSRLLSDRFSAERPKGSFSTLEIQRTEQGDSAMYLCASSLGSGNYNEQFFGPGTRLTVL.

This clone was detected only once. The J gene is TRBJ2-5, the V gene TRBV7-9, with 11 nucleotides matching TRBD2. The CDR3 runs 17 residues. Germline CDR1 is SEHNR and CDR2 is FQNEAQ (reference sequence). Trimming at V came to 4 bases and at J to 4 bases, leaving 11 bases not matched to a gene. CDR3 coding DNA: TGTGCCAGCAGCTCCGCTAGCGGGGGGACTTCGGGAGAGACCCAGTACTTC. Translation gives CASSSASGGTSGETQYF.

The chain couples TRBV14 to TRBJ1-2; D uncertain. Germline CDR1 SGHDN, CDR2 FVKESK. The CDR3 consists of 13 residues. Trimming removed 4 bases from V and 7 bases from J, with 13 bases in between. The CDR3 nucleotides read TGTGCCAGCAGCCCGGCGAGGGCGGGTGGCTACACCTTC. This encodes CASSPARAGGYTF.

This clone appeared a few times. The chain carries TRBV28 and TRBJ2-7; D possibly corresponds to TRBD2 (6 bases). The CDR3 spans 13 residues. The V gene's germline CDR1 is MDHEN and CDR2 SYDVKM. V dropped 2 bases and J dropped 6 bases, with 11 bases sitting between them. In DNA form, the CDR3 reads TGTGCCAGCAGTTTACAGCGGGCCACCGAGCAGTACTTC. Amino acids: CASSLQRATEQYF. The whole variable domain, remainder taken from reference TRBV28 and TRBJ2-7, is DVKVTQSSRYLVKRTGEKVFLECVQDMDHENMFWYRQDPGLGLRLIYFSYDVKMKEKGDIPEGYSVSREKKERFSLILESASTNQTSMYLCASSLQRATEQYFGPGTRLTVT.

This clone was recorded only once. The rearrangement joins TRBV2 to TRBJ1-1; D unresolved. The V end was cut by 6 bases, the J end by 0 bases, with 11 bases between. CDR3 length equals 14 residues. Germline loops: CDR1 SNHLY, CDR2 FYNNEI. The CDR3 is CASRIQLLNTEAFF. CDR3 in DNA: TGTGCCAGCAGAATACAGCTCCTGAACACTGAAGCTTTCTTT.

The CDR3 here is CASSTLYITGELFF. CDR3 DNA sequence: TGTGCCAGTAGTACCCTCTATATCACCGGGGAGCTGTTTTTT. V and J are TRBV19 and TRBJ2-2; D gene unclear. CDR3 length: 14 residues. CDR1 and CDR2 from the germline V gene are LNHDA and SQIVND (reference sequence). V was cut by 4 bases and J by 4 bases, with 10 bases left in between.

This chain uses TRBV5-1 with TRBJ1-4, with D unclear. The germline V gene has CDR1 SGHRS and CDR2 YFSETQ. This CDR3 comprises 14 residues. The ends were cut back, 2 bases at V and 8 bases at J, with 13 bases in the middle. CDR3 DNA sequence: TGCGCCAGCAGCTTCGCCGGCGGAGAGGAAAAACTGTTTTTT. Translating it yields CASSFAGGEEKLFF. The full variable domain, completed using reference TRBV5-1 and TRBJ1-4, is KAGVTQTPRYLIKTRGQQVTLSCSPISGHRSVSWYQQTPGQGLQFLFEYFSETQRNKGNFPGRFSGRQFSNSRSEMNVSTLELGDSALYLCASSFAGGEEKLFFGSGTQLSVL.

The chain employs TRBV2 and TRBJ2-5; maybe TRBD1 (6 bases). Germline CDR1 and CDR2: SNHLY and FYNNEI. This CDR3 comprises 14 residues. With 6 bases removed from V and 3 bases from J, the gap between germline ends came to 14 bases. For the CDR3, the DNA is TGTGCCAGCAGGGAACACACAGGGAAAGAGACCCAGTACTTC. As protein: CASREHTGKETQYF. Drawing the rest from reference TRBV2 and TRBJ2-5, the complete variable domain is EPEVTQTPSHQVTQMGQEVILRCVPISNHLYFYWYRQILGQKVEFLVSFYNNEISEKSEIFDDQFSVERPDGSNFTLKIRSTKLEDSAMYFCASREHTGKETQYFGPGTRLLVL.

This clone occurred once. The chain is built from TRBV7-2 and TRBJ1-1, with TRBD1 as a possible D gene (5 bases). Looked up from germline, CDR1 is SGHTA and CDR2 is FQGNSA. V was shortened by 5 bases and J by 1 base, with 11 bases between the two germline ends. The length of the CDR3 is 14 residues. CDR3 nucleotides: TGTGCCAGCAGCCCCCTGGGGGGGAACACTGAAGCTTTCTTT. It encodes CASSPLGGNTEAFF.